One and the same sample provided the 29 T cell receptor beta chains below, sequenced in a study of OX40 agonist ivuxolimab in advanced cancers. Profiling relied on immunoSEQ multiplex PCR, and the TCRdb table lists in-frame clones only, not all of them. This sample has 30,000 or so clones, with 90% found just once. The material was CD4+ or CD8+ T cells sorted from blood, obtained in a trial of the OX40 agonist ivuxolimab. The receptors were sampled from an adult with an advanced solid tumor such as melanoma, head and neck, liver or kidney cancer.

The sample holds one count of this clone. CDR3 in amino acids: CASSISSGDYEQYF. CDR3 bases: TGTGCCAGTAGTATATCTAGCGGGGATTACGAGCAGTACTTC. This chain joins TRBV19 and TRBJ2-7; 9 bases align to TRBD2. This CDR3 is built from 14 residues. J gave up 4 bases and V 2 bases, and 3 bases lay outside the gene matches. Per germline, CDR1 LNHDA and CDR2 SQIVND (reference sequence). Variable domain in full (rest from reference TRBV19 and TRBJ2-7): DGGITQSPKYLFRKEGQNVTLSCEQNLNHDAMYWYRQDPGQGLRLIYYSQIVNDFQKGDIAEGYSVSREKKESFPLTVTSAQKNPTAFYLCASSISSGDYEQYFGPGTRLTVT.

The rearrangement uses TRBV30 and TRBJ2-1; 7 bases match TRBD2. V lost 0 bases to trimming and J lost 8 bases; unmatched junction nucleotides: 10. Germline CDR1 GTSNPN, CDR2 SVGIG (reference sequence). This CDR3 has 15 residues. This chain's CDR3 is CAWSVRAGWKDEQFF. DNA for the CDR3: TGTGCCTGGAGTGTTCGAGCGGGGTGGAAGGATGAGCAGTTCTTC.

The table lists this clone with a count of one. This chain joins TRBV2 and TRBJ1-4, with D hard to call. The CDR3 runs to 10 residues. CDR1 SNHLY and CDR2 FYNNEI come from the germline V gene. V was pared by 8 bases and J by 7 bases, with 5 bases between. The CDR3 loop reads CASVREKLFF. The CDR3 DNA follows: TGTGCCAGCGTGCGTGAAAAACTGTTTTTT.

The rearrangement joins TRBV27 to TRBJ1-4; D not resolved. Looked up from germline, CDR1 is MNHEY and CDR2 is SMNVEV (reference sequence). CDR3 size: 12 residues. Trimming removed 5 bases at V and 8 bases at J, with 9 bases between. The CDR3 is CASSLGGEKLFF. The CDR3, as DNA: TGTGCCAGCAGTCTCGGCGGGGAAAAACTGTTTTTT.

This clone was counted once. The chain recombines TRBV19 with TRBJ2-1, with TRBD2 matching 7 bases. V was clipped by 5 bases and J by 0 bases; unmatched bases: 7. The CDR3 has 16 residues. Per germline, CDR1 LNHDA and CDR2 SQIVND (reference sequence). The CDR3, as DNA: TGTGCCAGTAGTCCCTTACGGGAGGTCTCCTACAATGAGCAGTTCTTC. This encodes CASSPLREVSYNEQFF.

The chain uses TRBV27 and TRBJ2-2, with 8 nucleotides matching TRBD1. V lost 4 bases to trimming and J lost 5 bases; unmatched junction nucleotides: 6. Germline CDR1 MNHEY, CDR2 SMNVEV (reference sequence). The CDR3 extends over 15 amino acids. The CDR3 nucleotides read TGTGCCAGCAGTTCGGACAGGGACGGAACCGGGGAGCTGTTTTTT. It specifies CASSSDRDGTGELFF.

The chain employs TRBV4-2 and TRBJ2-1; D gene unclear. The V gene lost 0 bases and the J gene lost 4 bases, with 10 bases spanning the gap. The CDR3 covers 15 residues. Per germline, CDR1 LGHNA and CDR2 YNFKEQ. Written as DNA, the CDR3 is TGTGCCAGCAGCCAAGATCAATCGGCTTACAATGAGCAGTTCTTC. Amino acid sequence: CASSQDQSAYNEQFF.

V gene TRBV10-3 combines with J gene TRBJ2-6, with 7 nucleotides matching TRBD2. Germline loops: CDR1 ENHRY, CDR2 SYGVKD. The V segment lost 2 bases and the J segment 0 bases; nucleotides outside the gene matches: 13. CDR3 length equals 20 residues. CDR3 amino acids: CAISEGGEGVAVSGANVLTF. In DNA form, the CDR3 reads TGTGCCATCAGTGAGGGGGGGGAGGGTGTAGCGGTCTCTGGGGCCAACGTCCTGACTTTC.

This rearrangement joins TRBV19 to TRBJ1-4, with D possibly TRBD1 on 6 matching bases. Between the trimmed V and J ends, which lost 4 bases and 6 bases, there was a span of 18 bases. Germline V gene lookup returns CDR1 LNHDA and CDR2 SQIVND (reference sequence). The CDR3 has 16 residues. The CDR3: CASSTPSGAGDEKLFF. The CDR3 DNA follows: TGTGCCAGTAGTACCCCGTCGGGGGCGGGAGATGAAAAACTGTTTTTT.

The CDR3 bases are TGTGCCAGCAGTGAAGAACGGTGGACAGCCCCGGTAAGACCTTACAATGAGCAGTTCTTC. The encoded protein is CASSEERWTAPVRPYNEQFF. The V and J genes are TRBV6-1 and TRBJ2-1, with a tentative D call TRBD1 (6 bases). The length of the CDR3 is 20 residues. Germline CDR1 is MNHNS and CDR2 is SASEGT. Trimming removed 1 base from V and 4 bases from J, with 26 bases in between.

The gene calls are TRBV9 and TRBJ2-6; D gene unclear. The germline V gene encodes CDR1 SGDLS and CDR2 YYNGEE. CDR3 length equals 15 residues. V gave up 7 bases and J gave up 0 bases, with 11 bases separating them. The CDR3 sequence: CASGPGHSGANVLTF. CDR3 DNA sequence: TGTGCCAGCGGCCCTGGGCACTCTGGGGCCAACGTCCTGACTTTC.

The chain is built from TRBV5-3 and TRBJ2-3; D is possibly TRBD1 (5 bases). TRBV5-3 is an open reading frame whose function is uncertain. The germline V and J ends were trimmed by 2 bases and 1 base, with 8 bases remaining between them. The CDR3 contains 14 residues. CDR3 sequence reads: CARSFRQCTDTQYF. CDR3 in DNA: TGTGCCAGAAGCTTTCGACAGTGCACAGATACGCAGTATTTT.

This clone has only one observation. CDR3 in DNA: TGTGCCAGCAGCCATGGTTCGGGACTAGCGGGATACAATGAGCAGTTCTTC. Amino acid sequence: CASSHGSGLAGYNEQFF. The chain has TRBV14 and TRBJ2-1; TRBD2 matches at 13 bases. Germline CDR1 reads SGHDN; CDR2 reads FVKESK. There are 17 residues in the CDR3. Trimming took 3 bases from V and 4 from J; bases not matched to a gene: 6.

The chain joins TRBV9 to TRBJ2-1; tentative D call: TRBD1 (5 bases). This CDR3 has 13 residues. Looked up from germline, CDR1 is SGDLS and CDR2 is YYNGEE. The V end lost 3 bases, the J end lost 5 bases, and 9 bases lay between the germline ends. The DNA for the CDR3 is TGTGCCAGCAGCGGGGGCCCGAACAATGAGCAGTTCTTC. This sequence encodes CASSGGPNNEQFF.

The CDR3 sequence is CASSATGTGTYNEQFF. The DNA for the CDR3 is TGTGCCAGCAGCGCTACCGGGACAGGGACCTACAATGAGCAGTTCTTC. The rearrangement links TRBV5-8 to TRBJ2-1; 9 bases map to TRBD1. This CDR3 is 16 amino acids long. V lost 4 bases and J lost 2; bases outside the gene matches: 7. The V gene's germline CDR1 is SGHTS and CDR2 YDEGEE.

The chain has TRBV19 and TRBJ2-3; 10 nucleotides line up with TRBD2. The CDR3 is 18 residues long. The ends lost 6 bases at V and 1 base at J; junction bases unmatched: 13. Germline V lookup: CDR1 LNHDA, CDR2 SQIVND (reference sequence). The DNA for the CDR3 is TGTGCCAGTAGCACCTGGACTAGCGGAGACTTTGGCACAGATACGCAGTATTTT. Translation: CASSTWTSGDFGTDTQYF.

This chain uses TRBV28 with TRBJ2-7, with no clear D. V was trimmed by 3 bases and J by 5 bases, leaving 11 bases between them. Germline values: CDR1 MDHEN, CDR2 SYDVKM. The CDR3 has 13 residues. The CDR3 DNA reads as TGTGCCAGCAGTTTTGGGGAATTGAACGAGCAGTACTTC. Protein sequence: CASSFGELNEQYF.

CDR3 sequence: CASSLDLPRVTQETQYF. The CDR3 coding sequence is TGTGCCAGCAGCTTAGACCTCCCACGGGTTACACAAGAGACCCAGTACTTC. The chain is built from TRBV11-1 and TRBJ2-5; unclear D gene. From germline, CDR1 is SGHAT and CDR2 FQDESV (reference sequence). Between the trimmed V and J ends, which lost 1 base and 2 bases, there was a span of 17 bases. This CDR3 comprises 17 residues. Full variable domain (rest looked up from reference TRBV11-1 and TRBJ2-5): EAEVAQSPRYKITEKSQAVAFWCDPISGHATLYWYRQILGQGPELLVQFQDESVVDDSQLPKDRFSAERLKGVDSTLKIQPAELGDSAMYLCASSLDLPRVTQETQYFGPGTRLLVL.

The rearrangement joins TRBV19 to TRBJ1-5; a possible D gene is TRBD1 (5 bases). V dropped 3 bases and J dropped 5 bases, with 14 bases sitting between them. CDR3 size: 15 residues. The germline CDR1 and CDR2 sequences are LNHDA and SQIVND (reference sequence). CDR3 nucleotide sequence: TGTGCCAGTAGTATCCGGGGGGGAGGCCATCAGCCCCAGCATTTT. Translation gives CASSIRGGGHQPQHF.

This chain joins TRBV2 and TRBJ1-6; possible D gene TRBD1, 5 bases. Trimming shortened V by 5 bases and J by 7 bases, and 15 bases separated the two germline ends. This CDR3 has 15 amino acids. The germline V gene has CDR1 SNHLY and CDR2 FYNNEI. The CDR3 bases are TGTGCCAGCAGTCCAGGGTGGGAAGTGAATTCACCCCTCCACTTT. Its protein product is CASSPGWEVNSPLHF.

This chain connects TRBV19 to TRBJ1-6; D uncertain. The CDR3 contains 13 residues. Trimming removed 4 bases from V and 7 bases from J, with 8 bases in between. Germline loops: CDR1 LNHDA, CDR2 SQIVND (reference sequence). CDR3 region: CASSTDFNSPLHF. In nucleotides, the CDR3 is TGTGCCAGTAGTACGGACTTCAATTCACCCCTCCACTTT.

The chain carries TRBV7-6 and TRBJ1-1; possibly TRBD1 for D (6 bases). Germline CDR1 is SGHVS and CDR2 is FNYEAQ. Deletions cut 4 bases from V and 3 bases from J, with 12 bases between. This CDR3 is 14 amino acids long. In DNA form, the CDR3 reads TGTGCCAGCAGCTCGAGGGGGGGGTACACTGAAGCTTTCTTT. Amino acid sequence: CASSSRGGYTEAFF.

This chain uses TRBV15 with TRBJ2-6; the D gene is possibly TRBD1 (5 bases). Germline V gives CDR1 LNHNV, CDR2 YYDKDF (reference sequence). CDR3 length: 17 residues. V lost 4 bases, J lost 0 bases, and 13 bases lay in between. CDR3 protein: CATSISKGLSGANVLTF. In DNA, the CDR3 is TGTGCCACCAGCATTTCGAAGGGGCTCTCTGGGGCCAACGTCCTGACTTTC.

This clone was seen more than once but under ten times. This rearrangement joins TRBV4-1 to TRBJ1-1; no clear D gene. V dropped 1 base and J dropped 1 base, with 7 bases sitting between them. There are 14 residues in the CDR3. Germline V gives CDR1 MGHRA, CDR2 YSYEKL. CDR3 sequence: CASSQVAGNTEAFF. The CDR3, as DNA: TGCGCCAGCAGCCAAGTGGCAGGGAACACTGAAGCTTTCTTT.

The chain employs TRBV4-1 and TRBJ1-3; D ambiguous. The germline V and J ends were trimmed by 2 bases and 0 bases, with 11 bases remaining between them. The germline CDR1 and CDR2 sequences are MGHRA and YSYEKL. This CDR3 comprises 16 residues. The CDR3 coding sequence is TGCGCCAGCAGCCAATCCGGGAGTCTCTCTGGAAACACCATATATTTT. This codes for CASSQSGSLSGNTIYF.

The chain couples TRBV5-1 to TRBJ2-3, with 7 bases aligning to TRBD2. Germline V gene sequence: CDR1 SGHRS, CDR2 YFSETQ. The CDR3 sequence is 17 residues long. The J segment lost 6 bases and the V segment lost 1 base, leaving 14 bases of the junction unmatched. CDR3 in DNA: TGCGCCAGCAGCTTGTTGGGGGGGTACCCTACACAGGATACGCAGTATTTT. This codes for CASSLLGGYPTQDTQYF.

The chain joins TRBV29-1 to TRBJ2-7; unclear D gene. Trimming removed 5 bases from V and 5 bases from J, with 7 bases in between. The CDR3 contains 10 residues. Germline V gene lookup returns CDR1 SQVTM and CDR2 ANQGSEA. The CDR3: CSVWTNEQYF. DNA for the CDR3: TGCAGCGTTTGGACGAACGAGCAGTACTTC.

CDR3 in DNA: TGTGCCAGCAGGACAGGGGGCCCCTACGAGCAGTACTTC. It specifies CASRTGGPYEQYF. The chain uses TRBV27 and TRBJ2-7; 10 bases line up with TRBD1. Germline CDR1 MNHEY, CDR2 SMNVEV (reference sequence). The CDR3 consists of 13 residues. V trimming: 6 bases; J trimming: 2 bases; junction bases outside the gene matches: 1.

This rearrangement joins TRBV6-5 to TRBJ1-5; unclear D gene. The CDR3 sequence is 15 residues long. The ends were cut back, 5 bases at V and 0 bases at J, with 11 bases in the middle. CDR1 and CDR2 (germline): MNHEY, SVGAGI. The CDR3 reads CASSRTAVSNQPQHF. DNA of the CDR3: TGTGCCAGCAGTCGTACAGCAGTTAGCAATCAGCCCCAGCATTTT.